The clone carrying this TCR beta chain was detected a few times. Antigen: not known. Each sample gave at least 6 million isolated PBMCs. RNA extraction gave at least 6 micrograms of total RNA per sample. These data come from a study of blood T cells in healthy people across ages. The CDR3 is 12 residues long. CDR1 is MNHNS and CDR2 is SASEGT in the germline V gene. Trimming stripped 0 bases from V and 8 bases from J, with 7 bases between. For the second PCR, which ran for 7 to 11 cycles, a sample-barcoded 5' primer and a J-beta primer mix were used. One entry per CDR3 protein results from TCRdb running MiXCR on the 5' RACE reads. The sample has about a million distinct CDR3 sequences, around 54% seen once. Findings and caveats of the study: Age brought a roughly linear fall in TCR beta diversity measured per million T cells. In long-lived donors, naive CD4+ cell counts and diversity exceeded those of aged donors.

The clonotype was recovered from an older woman in good health. Sequences were obtained from blood. The chain is built from TRBV6-1 and TRBJ2-5; D not certain. The CDR3 nucleotides are TGTGCCAGCAGTGAAGCGAAAAAAACCCAGTACTTC. Protein: CASSEAKKTQYF.